The 22 T cell receptor beta chains reported below all come from one sample, sequenced in a study of human T cells and chemical hapten exposure. Documented time point: patch test 3, about 24 weeks after DPC sensitization. Indicated treatment: therapeutic diphenylcyclopropenone sensitization with weekly scalp DPC. From the RACE reads, TCRdb called clonotypes with MiXCR, one entry per CDR3 protein. The sample consists of around 27,000 distinct CDR3 sequences, nearly 6% of them appearing once. The material was whole blood, obtained in connection with sensitization to the hapten diphenylcyclopropenone (DPC). These receptors were taken from a man younger than 45 with alopecia areata. Some clones in this sample may be carry-over from other donors' samples.

This clonotype was seen repeatedly, ten times or more. The chain joins TRBV20-1 to TRBJ2-1, with 9 nucleotides matching TRBD2. Looked up from germline, CDR1 is DFQATT and CDR2 is SNEGSKA (reference sequence). The CDR3 loop spans 15 amino acids. With 0 bases clipped from V and 10 bases from J, the junction kept 10 bases outside the gene matches. CDR3: CSARDTGTSSWEQFF. The CDR3 DNA reads as TGCAGTGCTAGAGATACGGGGACTAGCTCATGGGAGCAGTTCTTC.

There are many counts of this clonotype. The CDR3 sequence: CASSFTIGGRNNEQFF. In DNA form, the CDR3 reads TGTGCCAGCAGTTTCACCATTGGCGGGAGGAATAATGAGCAGTTCTTC. V gene TRBV12-3 or TRBV12-4 combines with J gene TRBJ2-1; TRBD2 aligns across 8 bases. There are 16 residues in the CDR3. Losses at the gene ends were 3 bases for V and 7 bases for J; bases not matched to a gene: 11.

Many counts were recorded for this clonotype. This rearrangement joins TRBV6-5 to TRBJ2-2; 9 bases line up with TRBD1. The CDR3 sequence is 15 residues long. CDR1 is MNHEY, CDR2 SVGAGI, per germline. J gave up 6 bases and V 7 bases, and 9 bases lay outside the gene matches. Written as DNA, the CDR3 is TGTGCCAGCACCATTGCCGGGACAGGGCCCGGGGAGCTGTTTTTT. Protein product: CASTIAGTGPGELFF.

This clonotype was recorded many times. The chain recombines TRBV4-2 with TRBJ1-5, with 7 nucleotides matching TRBD1. Germline-derived CDR1 and CDR2 are LGHNA and YNFKEQ. CDR3 length: 16 amino acids. Trimming took 0 bases from V and 4 from J; bases not matched to a gene: 6. The CDR3 region has the DNA TGTGCCAGCAGCCAAGATTCGGGGACAGTTAATCAGCCCCAGCATTTT. The encoded protein is CASSQDSGTVNQPQHF.

In this sample, this clonotype turned up many times. The V gene is TRBV9, the J gene TRBJ2-2; D is undetermined. V dropped 7 bases and J dropped 5 bases, with 9 bases sitting between them. The CDR3 has 12 amino acids. CDR1 and CDR2 from the germline V gene are SGDLS and YYNGEE. CDR3 protein: CASSLETGELFF. As DNA, the CDR3 is TGTGCCAGCTCCCTAGAAACCGGGGAGCTGTTTTTT.

There are many counts of this clonotype. The chain combines TRBV29-1 with TRBJ1-4; D not certain. The V gene lost 4 bases and the J gene lost 3 bases, with 9 bases spanning the gap. CDR1 and CDR2 from the germline V gene are SQVTM and ANQGSEA. This CDR3 comprises 13 residues. The CDR3 nucleotides are TGCAGCGTTGTCACGGAAGCTAATGAAAAACTGTTTTTT. Residues: CSVVTEANEKLFF.

This clonotype appeared many times. The chain uses TRBV24-1 and TRBJ2-6; D is ambiguous. The germline CDR1 and CDR2 sequences are KGHDR and SFDVKD. Trimming cost V 4 bases and J 0 bases, with 18 bases left between them. This CDR3 contains 19 residues. The CDR3 sequence: CATSDCPGPRCSGANVLTF. In nucleotides, the CDR3 is TGTGCCACCAGTGACTGCCCCGGGCCCCGATGCTCTGGGGCCAACGTCCTGACTTTC.

This clonotype was detected many times. This chain uses TRBV12-5 with TRBJ1-5; 8 nucleotides line up with TRBD1. The junction had 7 bases not matched to a gene; V was cut back by 6 bases and J by 3 bases. Germline V gives CDR1 LGHNT, CDR2 FRNRAP. The CDR3 is 15 residues long. Here the CDR3 DNA reads TGTGCTAGTGGAGGGGCAGGGGGCACCAATCAGCCCCAGCATTTT. This sequence encodes CASGGAGGTNQPQHF. Complete variable domain (other parts from reference TRBV12-5 and TRBJ1-5): DARVTQTPRHKVTEMGQEVTMRCQPILGHNTVFWYRQTMMQGLELLAYFRNRAPLDDSGMPKDRFSAEMPDATLATLKIQPSEPRDSAVYFCASGGAGGTNQPQHFGDGTRLSIL.

The sample holds many counts of this clonotype. This rearrangement joins TRBV6-2 or TRBV6-3 to TRBJ1-2; possible D gene TRBD1, 6 bases. This CDR3 is 15 amino acids long. Deletions cut 6 bases from V and 6 bases from J, with 20 bases between. In germline, CDR1 is MNHEY, CDR2 SVGEGT. CDR3 nucleotide sequence: TGTGCCAGCAGCCCCCGGTCGGGGGGCGCGGATGGCTACACCTTC. Protein sequence: CASSPRSGGADGYTF.

This clonotype was detected many times. This CDR3 is CATQSEGPYTGELFF. CDR3 bases: TGTGCCACCCAGAGCGAAGGGCCGTACACCGGGGAGCTGTTTTTT. The chain links TRBV24-1 to TRBJ2-2; D uncertain. CDR1 and CDR2 from the germline V gene are KGHDR and SFDVKD. V was cut by 9 bases and J by 3 bases, with 16 bases left in between. The CDR3 totals 15 residues.

This clonotype came up many times. The chain has TRBV11-2 and TRBJ2-1, with D hard to call. Germline V gene lookup returns CDR1 SGHAT and CDR2 FQNNGV. Between the trimmed V and J ends, which lost 3 bases and 6 bases, there was a span of 27 bases. This CDR3 is built from 19 residues. The CDR3 region has the DNA TGTGCCAGCAGCTTGGATACCGAGATGGCCTCTCCTCCAGGCAATGAGCAGTTCTTC. This sequence encodes CASSLDTEMASPPGNEQFF.

This clonotype was detected many times. This chain uses TRBV6-5 with TRBJ2-7; 9 nucleotides line up with TRBD2. Germline CDR1 reads MNHEY; CDR2 reads SVGAGI. The CDR3 loop spans 14 amino acids. Trimming took 2 bases from V and 1 from J; bases not matched to a gene: 0. The DNA of the CDR3 is TGTGCCAGCAGTTACGCGGGAGGGTCCTACGAGCAGTACTTC. It is translated as CASSYAGGSYEQYF.

This clonotype occurred many times. The genes are TRBV6-5 and TRBJ2-1; 8 bases fit TRBD2. The CDR3 loop spans 14 amino acids. Germline CDR1 MNHEY, CDR2 SVGAGI. The V gene end was trimmed by 8 bases and the J gene end by 1 base; junction bases not matched to a gene: 4. This CDR3 is CASAQRESYNEQFF. CDR3 bases: TGTGCCAGCGCTCAGCGGGAGTCCTACAATGAGCAGTTCTTC.

This clonotype occurred many times. The CDR3 loop is CASSTTGDSMNTEAFF. CDR3 DNA sequence: TGTGCCAGCAGTACAACAGGGGACAGCATGAACACTGAAGCTTTCTTT. The chain recombines TRBV6-2 or TRBV6-3 with TRBJ1-1; 7 positions agree with TRBD1. Unmatched junction bases numbered 9, after V lost 5 bases and J lost 0 bases. The CDR3 contains 16 residues. Germline CDR1 is MNHEY and CDR2 is SVGEGT.

This clonotype was seen many times. This chain joins TRBV7-9 and TRBJ1-5; 7 bases align to TRBD1. Trimming removed 5 bases from V and 7 bases from J; junction bases left unmatched: 8. Germline CDR1 and CDR2: SEHNR and FQNEAQ (reference sequence). This CDR3 region has 14 residues. CDR3: CASSRDRVQQPQHF. CDR3 nucleotides: TGTGCCAGCAGCCGAGACAGGGTCCAGCAGCCCCAGCATTTT.

This clonotype was recorded at least ten times. The rearrangement links TRBV4-3 to TRBJ2-2; D tentatively reads TRBD1 or TRBD2 (5 bases each). CDR3 length: 15 residues. Germline CDR1 and CDR2: LGHNA and YSLEER. V was pared by 0 bases and J by 5 bases, with 10 bases between. This chain's CDR3 is CASSQERGPTGELFF. The CDR3 region has the DNA TGCGCCAGCAGCCAAGAGAGGGGTCCTACCGGGGAGCTGTTTTTT.

This clonotype was recorded at least ten times. V usage is TRBV6-2 or TRBV6-3 and J usage is TRBJ2-2, with 9 bases identical to TRBD1. CDR3 length: 16 amino acids. V was pared by 7 bases and J by 7 bases, with 13 bases of the junction left unmatched. The V gene's germline CDR1 is MNHEY and CDR2 SVGEGT. The CDR3 loop reads CASTLSRDRDFGELFF. As DNA, the CDR3 is TGTGCCAGCACCCTGTCCCGGGACAGGGATTTCGGGGAGCTGTTTTTT.

The sample holds many counts of this clonotype. The chain uses TRBV6-5 and TRBJ2-5; D unclear. This CDR3 spans 13 amino acids. Trimming removed 2 bases from V and 2 bases from J, with 6 bases in between. Germline loops: CDR1 MNHEY, CDR2 SVGAGI. The DNA for the CDR3 is TGTGCCAGCAGTTACAGGATTCAAGAGACCCAGTACTTC. It codes for CASSYRIQETQYF.

In this sample, this clonotype turned up many times. The genes are TRBV11-2 and TRBJ1-2, with no clear D. Per the germline V gene, CDR1 is SGHAT and CDR2 is FQNNGV. The CDR3 runs 14 residues. Deletions cut 2 bases from V and 6 bases from J, with 13 bases between. The CDR3, as DNA: TGTGCCAGCAGCTTATCGGCGGTTCTGAATGGCTACACCTTC. It yields the protein CASSLSAVLNGYTF.

By share, this clonotype counts as medium-sized. This chain connects TRBV7-6 to TRBJ2-2, with TRBD2 matching 10 bases. Germline assignment: CDR1 SGHVS and CDR2 FNYEAQ. Germline trimming cut 1 base from V and 6 bases from J; bases unmatched to any gene: 14. The CDR3 covers 19 residues. CDR3 DNA: TGTGCCAGCAGCTTAGGGGCTAGCGTTACTAGCGGGGCCGCCGGGGAGCTGTTTTTT. Its translation is CASSLGASVTSGAAGELFF.

This clonotype was seen many times. The chain employs TRBV23-1 and TRBJ2-1; 9 nucleotides match TRBD2. TRBV23-1 is assigned to the ORF class and has an uncertain function. This CDR3 is 14 amino acids long. The V and J ends lost 6 bases and 4 bases, in that order; junction bases with no gene match: 4. CDR3 in DNA: TGCGCCAGCAGGACTAGCGGTTCTTACAATGAGCAGTTCTTC. Residues: CASRTSGSYNEQFF.

This clonotype was seen many times. The rearrangement joins TRBV12-3 or TRBV12-4 to TRBJ2-3, with 8 bases that match TRBD2. The CDR3 is 15 amino acids. V dropped 4 bases and J dropped 3; count of bases not matched to a gene: 6. CDR3 DNA sequence: TGTGCCAGCAGTTCCCCTCGACTAGCGACAGATACGCAGTATTTT. This translates into CASSSPRLATDTQYF.